This is a list of T cell receptor beta chains from one sample in a study of T cells expressing NK-cell markers. Reprocessing the 5' RACE reads, TCRdb reports a single entry for every CDR3 protein and omits DNA. The listing records roughly 430,000 distinct CDR3 sequences. The specimen was blood T cells: a sorted CD56 or NKG2C T cell subset, CD4+ or CD8+ T cells, or bulk PBMC T cells (not recorded which). These TCRs come from a woman aged 18 to 75 in good health. The CDR3 runs from the conserved cysteine through the conserved F or W.

V,length,J,CDR3
TRBV19,13,TRBJ1-1,CASSFLSTGEAFF
TRBV7-9,15,TRBJ1-1,CASSRGQPMNTEAFF
TRBV20-1,13,TRBJ2-3,CSAAGVGPDTQYF
TRBV15,16,TRBJ2-1,CATSRDRLSSYNEQFF
TRBV5-1,12,TRBJ1-1,CASKGVDTEAFF
TRBV6-4,16,TRBJ1-5,CASSDAVRGFYQPQHF
TRBV29-1,12,TRBJ1-2,CSVDPTDYGYTF
TRBV5-1,18,TRBJ2-1,CASSFLGNGQGASNEQFF
TRBV30,13,TRBJ1-2,CAWSLGINYGYTF
TRBV20-1,14,TRBJ1-1,CSAKLDGGWAEAFF
TRBV6-6,12,TRBJ2-2,CASRRNTGELFF
TRBV7-9,15,TRBJ1-6,CASIEAGTANSPLHF
TRBV5-1,19,TRBJ2-6,CASSLAGTGFSAGANVLTF
TRBV10-2,13,TRBJ2-1,CASHPRGGFEQFF
TRBV15,12,TRBJ2-4,CATSRDDRGSNF
TRBV9,13,TRBJ1-2,CASSLDRGSGYTF
TRBV19,16,TRBJ2-1,CASSVTSGGPYNEQFF
TRBV24-1,17,TRBJ2-1,CATSDGRGSGTYNEQFF
TRBV7-8,16,TRBJ2-3,CASSLPLAGTTDTQYF
TRBV20-1,13,TRBJ2-1,CSADPLAGGEQFF
TRBV4-3,15,TRBJ2-4,CASSQTNGLGVIQYF
TRBV10-3,14,TRBJ1-1,CAISPLGISTEAFF
TRBV7-8,13,TRBJ2-7,CASNAGNSYEQYF
TRBV27,13,TRBJ2-1,CACASASYNEQFF
TRBV10-3,15,TRBJ2-7,CAISPGSGLPYEQYF
TRBV24-1,15,TRBJ1-2,CATSDGTGEDYGYTF
TRBV12-3/TRBV12-4,15,TRBJ1-6,CASSLQQNRNSPLHF
TRBV20-1,13,TRBJ1-4,CSARTRWNEKLFF
TRBV5-4,15,TRBJ2-1,CASSLNPSSYNEQFF
TRBV20-1,16,TRBJ2-2,CSARPVMRGDTGELFF
TRBV19,16,TRBJ2-1,CASSIGLAGGYNEQFF
TRBV18,12,TRBJ1-2,CASSDPLYGYTF
TRBV6-2/TRBV6-3,12,TRBJ2-7,CASSYSDYEQYF
TRBV29-1,14,TRBJ2-3,CSVRGDLNTDTQYF
TRBV5-1,14,TRBJ2-1,CASSLVVAPSEQFF
TRBV7-8,16,TRBJ1-4,CASSTTLIGGGEKLFF
TRBV6-5,11,TRBJ2-7,CASWESGPMYF
TRBV7-9,15,TRBJ2-5,CASVGSGRDMETQYF
TRBV6-2/TRBV6-3,16,TRBJ2-7,CASSPTTGIRAYEQYF
TRBV6-1,16,TRBJ1-1,CASSPPGRGSNTEAFF
TRBV20-1,15,TRBJ1-2,CSAGAPGGGSRGYTF
TRBV7-2,16,TRBJ2-1,CASSLAGGVTYNEQFF
TRBV7-3,15,TRBJ1-1,CASSSPPDGRGEAFF
TRBV20-1,16,TRBJ2-1,CSARGIGTSGSEEQFF
TRBV20-1,12,TRBJ1-2,CSASDGGYGYTF
TRBV14,13,TRBJ2-1,CASRRTAYNEQFF